This T cell receptor (beta chain) was captured in a study of tissue T cells after allogeneic stem cell transplantation. Study-wide background: Steroid-refractory graft-versus-host disease after allogeneic hematopoietic cell transplant qualified adults for prospective research-autopsy enrollment. Smaller viable blood or marrow samples skipped sorting for direct DNA extraction.

Study results and limitations: Blood and spleen captured only part of the tissue TCR repertoire.

CDR1 is LGHDT and CDR2 is YNNKEL in the germline V gene (reference sequence). The CDR3 length is 13 residues. V was cut by 1 base and J by 3 bases, with 7 bases left in between. Only in-frame clones appear in the TCRdb table, and some are missing; sequencing was by immunoSEQ multiplex PCR. The top ten clones hold roughly 3.5% of a sample with about 28,000 clones, about 85% of them seen once. Concerning this clone: Its target is unknown.

The source was blood, collected before transplantation. The sequence came from a woman aged 18 to 55 who later had graft-versus-host disease after an allogeneic stem cell transplant. The V gene is TRBV3-1 (or the pseudogene TRBV3-2), the J gene TRBJ2-7, with a weak D call TRBD2 (5 bases). CDR3 sequence (DNA): TGTGCCAGCAGCCAAGGCACTAGCTACGAGCAGTACTTC. Protein sequence: CASSQGTSYEQYF.